One and the same sample provided the 4 T cell receptor beta chains below, sequenced in a study of blood T cell repertoires in COVID-19. Only in-frame clones appear in the TCRdb table, and some are missing; sequencing was by immunoSEQ multiplex PCR. The table includes roughly 190,000 clones, 84% detected once. The material sequenced was peripheral blood. The receptors originated from a human donor in a cohort sampled during active COVID-19.

This clone was seen a few times. The CDR3 region is CASSQGTSTDTQYF. The CDR3 DNA is TGTGCCAGCAGCCAAGGGACTAGCACAGATACGCAGTATTTT. The rearrangement joins TRBV4-2 to TRBJ2-3, with D possibly matching TRBD2 (5 bases). The CDR3 length is 14 residues. From germline, CDR1 is LGHNA and CDR2 YNFKEQ. Trimming stripped 1 base from V and 0 bases from J, with 5 bases between.

The rearrangement uses TRBV6-1 and TRBJ2-3; D perhaps matches TRBD1 (6 bases). CDR3 length equals 16 residues. CDR1 and CDR2 from the germline V gene are MNHNS and SASEGT. Trimming removed 3 bases at V and 3 bases at J, with 16 bases between. CDR3 region: CASSDRSGQKTDTQYF. In nucleotides, the CDR3 is TGTGCCAGCAGTGACCGAAGTGGACAGAAGACAGATACGCAGTATTTT.

The V gene is TRBV5-1, the J gene TRBJ2-2; D may be TRBD1 (5 bases). V was pared by 1 base and J by 3 bases, with 10 bases between. CDR3 size: 15 residues. Germline V gives CDR1 SGHRS, CDR2 YFSETQ. DNA of the CDR3: TGCGCCAGCAGCTTGTGGCAGGGTGACACCGGGGAGCTGTTTTTT. Its translation: CASSLWQGDTGELFF.

This rearrangement joins TRBV3-1 (or the pseudogene TRBV3-2) to TRBJ2-5, with a weak D call TRBD2 (6 bases). V was shortened by 1 base and J by 7 bases, with 13 bases between the two germline ends. Germline loops: CDR1 LGHDT, CDR2 YNNKEL (reference sequence). There are 14 residues in the CDR3. CDR3 sequence: CASSQGRGWWTQYF. CDR3 coding DNA: TGTGCCAGCAGCCAAGGGCGGGGCTGGTGGACCCAGTACTTC.